The 6 T cell receptor beta chains below all came from one sample that was sequenced in a study of human T cells and chemical hapten exposure. Each CDR3 protein is one row after TCRdb ran MiXCR on the RACE reads. The repertoire has 150,000 or so distinct CDR3 sequences, approximately 14% of them found once; the top ten carry 1.7%. Stated time point: patch test 1, 2 weeks after DPC sensitization. As to treatment: therapeutic diphenylcyclopropenone sensitization with weekly scalp DPC. Source: whole blood, taken in connection with sensitization to the hapten diphenylcyclopropenone (DPC). The receptors come from a woman in her 30s with alopecia areata. Some clones in this sample may be carry-over from other donors' samples.

This clonotype was recorded a few times. This chain connects TRBV7-2 to TRBJ2-7; D gene uncertain. The CDR3 covers 13 residues. Germline V gene sequence: CDR1 SGHTA, CDR2 FQGNSA. Trimming removed 5 bases from V and 4 bases from J, with 12 bases in between. The DNA of the CDR3 is TGTGCCAGCAGCCCCCCGAGTGCTTACGAGCAGTACTTC. It codes for CASSPPSAYEQYF.

This clonotype was observed many times. The chain carries TRBV7-9 and TRBJ2-2; 11 nucleotides agree with TRBD2. This CDR3 region has 16 residues. V dropped 5 bases and J dropped 1; count of bases not matched to a gene: 3. Germline V gene data show CDR1 as SEHNR and CDR2 as FQNEAQ (reference sequence). The CDR3 DNA is TGTGCCAGCAGCCCGGGACTAGCGGTGAACACCGGGGAGCTGTTTTTT. As protein: CASSPGLAVNTGELFF.

This clonotype has ten or more counts. This sequence joins TRBV4-2 and TRBJ2-1; D unclear. V lost 0 bases and J lost 5, with 5 bases in between. CDR1 and CDR2 (germline): LGHNA, YNFKEQ. This CDR3 region has 13 residues. CDR3 in amino acids: CASSQDTNNEQFF. DNA for the CDR3: TGTGCCAGCAGCCAAGATACGAACAATGAGCAGTTCTTC.

This clonotype was found many times. The DNA for the CDR3 is TGCAGTGCTAGTTCCGGAGTTTCTAGCACAGATACGCAGTATTTT. It specifies CSASSGVSSTDTQYF. J is TRBJ2-3 and V is TRBV20-1; no clear D. Germline loops: CDR1 DFQATT, CDR2 SNEGSKA (reference sequence). This CDR3 has 15 residues. Trimming removed 3 bases at V and 0 bases at J, with 13 bases between.

The J gene is TRBJ2-5, the V gene TRBV28; D not certain. CDR3 size: 12 residues. Trimming stripped 4 bases from V and 5 bases from J, with 8 bases between. Germline V gives CDR1 MDHEN, CDR2 SYDVKM. CDR3 protein: CASSWVGETQYF. As DNA, the CDR3 is TGTGCCAGCAGTTGGGTGGGGGAGACCCAGTACTTC.

The sample holds a few counts of this clonotype. As DNA, the CDR3 is TGCAGCGTTGAAGATTCCAACACCATATATTTT. Encoded protein: CSVEDSNTIYF. The rearrangement links TRBV29-1 to TRBJ1-3; D is undetermined. CDR3 length equals 11 residues. The germline V and J ends were trimmed by 0 bases and 7 bases, with 4 bases remaining between them. Germline V gives CDR1 SQVTM, CDR2 ANQGSEA.